This note documents a single TCR beta chain sequence. The protocol was immunoSEQ multiplex PCR, while the TCRdb copy is restricted to in-frame clones and leaves out a portion. The data show over 150,000 clones, just over 85% seen once. These data originate in a study of blood T cell repertoires in COVID-19. The CDR3 length is 16 residues. V shed 2 bases, J shed 2 bases, and the junction held 8 bases outside the gene matches. CDR1 is MGHRA and CDR2 is YSYEKL in the germline V gene. The TCR was taken from a middle-aged man with active or convalescent COVID-19. The sample was peripheral blood. J is TRBJ1-1 and V is TRBV4-1; 7 bases are shared with TRBD1. CDR3 sequence (DNA): TGCGCCAGCAGCCAAACAAACAGGGGCCGTAACACTGAAGCTTTCTTT. Translated: CASSQTNRGRNTEAFF.